This T cell receptor (beta chain) was sequenced during a study of blood T cell dynamics during melanoma immunotherapy (dated by TCRdb to 2020 to 2022). Context from the whole study: The patients had metastatic melanoma and were given first-line pembrolizumab or nivolumab plus ipilimumab as standard of care in the United Kingdom. To find early correlates of response, the study profiled the peripheral T cell receptor repertoires of patients with metastatic melanoma both before and after one cycle of checkpoint inhibitor therapy. The training cohort consisted of consecutive patients, while an additional independent group of patients from the same centre was pooled to form an external validation set.

What the study reported, not specific to this receptor: The study was unable to establish whether the T cell clones driving the repertoire changes were melanoma-specific or instead reflected general immune activation. A bifurcated reorganization of the PBMC repertoire at W3, with increased clonality or increased diversity, was observed in patients who later achieved disease control, unlike in progressors. The relatively small sample size was acknowledged as something that could potentially limit how far the results can be generalized.

Comments on this clone: Its specific antigen is unknown. No quality values exist for individual bases; no much larger clone is one base distant.

Interpreted using the paper, the time point label stands for: pre-treatment baseline. Blood samples were taken at two points: before treatment (T0) and at week 3 (W3), which came after the first cycle of checkpoint blockade. Except for a couple of patients with rapid clinical progression, response was assessed 12 weeks after the first infusion by RECIST 1.1; disease control meant complete response, partial response or stable disease. Patients with prior systemic cancer treatment, concomitant immunosuppressant therapy or synchronous other active malignancies were excluded. To track both circulating cells and T cell turnover, TCR beta was sequenced from bulk PBMC as well as from plasma cell-free DNA. Lymphoprep and SepMate tubes were used to isolate PBMC from blood, and red cell lysis was then performed. QIAamp DNA Blood Mini kits were used to extract DNA from PBMC and from sorted T cell subsets.

Every bulk PBMC sample had a fixed 350 ng of DNA loaded. TCR beta CDR3 sequences were amplified from genomic DNA with the immunoSEQ TCRb Assay kit following manufacturer instructions. The KAPA Library Quantification Kit for Illumina platforms was used to quantify pooled libraries by qPCR. Pooled libraries were sequenced on an Illumina NextSeq 500, clustered at roughly 0.55-1.1 pM. The original pipeline was this. TCR data were analyzed with immunoSEQ ANALYZER and the R LymphoSeq package. A rearrangement efficiency score was calculated as productive divided by the sum of productive and non-productive CDR3 sequences. Clonality was measured with the Gini coefficient and diversity with the Renyi index at alpha=1, compared pairwise between timepoints within each patient. Clonal relatedness used an edit distance of 3, and repertoire similarity used the Bhattacharyya coefficient, both computed in LymphoSeq. Linear discriminant analysis on week-3 changes in clonality and diversity was built with the R MASS and caret packages to classify response. The table was pulled from immuneACCESS by TCRdb, which kept in-frame rearrangements only. Such tables lose some clones; where checked, under half of the loss comes from unresolved V genes, and the rest has no known cause. That table furnishes V, J and clone size, whereas the DNA furnished D and trimming. The sample contains some 15,000 clones, approximately 89% of them found a single time. The ten largest account for about 2% of the sample.

The junction carries 9 bases between V and J, which are trimmed by 0 bases and 1 base respectively. The germline V gene encodes CDR1 LGHNA and CDR2 YNFKEQ. From the cysteine up to the phenylalanine, the CDR3 has a length of 15 residues. Of all the DNA, just the CDR3 is kept, 45 bases in frame from base 1. Recombination joined TRBV4-2 with TRBJ1-1, with the D segment identity uncertain. This clonotype originated in a human donor with melanoma. The source was blood, collected from a patient treated with checkpoint blockade. Read as DNA, the sequence is TGTGCCAGCAGCCAAGATCGGACCTCGAACACTGAAGCTTTCTTT. This translates into CASSQDRTSNTEAFF.